The T cell receptor (beta chain) under discussion was sequenced for a study of regulatory T cells in long-lasting Graves disease. Construction of TCR beta libraries relied on iRepertoire HTBI primers and on Arm-PCR targeting CDR3 regions. TCRdb reprocessed the multiplex PCR reads with MiXCR, giving one entry per CDR3 protein. The sample shows roughly 500,000 distinct CDR3 sequences, around an eighth of them seen only once. The CDR3 extends over 17 amino acids. Germline assignment: CDR1 MGHRA and CDR2 YSYEKL. J lost 5 bases, V lost 4 bases, and 10 bases had no gene match. Time point described: newly diagnosed GD, antithyroid drugs for less than 3 months. PBMC-derived RNA was used for the TCR library. This clonotype was observed a few times. The sample was also reused in another study, on T cells in Graves' hyperthyroidism and ophthalmopathy.

The specimen was peripheral blood mononuclear cells (PBMCs), collected at new diagnosis, from a patient treated with antithyroid drugs. The clonotype was recovered from a man aged 25 to 40 with Graves disease. The gene calls are TRBV4-1 and TRBJ2-7; 14 bases align to TRBD2. For the CDR3, the DNA is TGCGCCAGCAGCCCGAGACTAGCGGGAGGGCCCTTCCACGAGCAGTACTTC. Its protein product is CASSPRLAGGPFHEQYF.